Each of the 11 T cell receptor beta chains below was sequenced from the same sample in a study of blood T cell repertoires in COVID-19. Profiled with immunoSEQ multiplex PCR; TCRdb holds only in-frame clones, not every one. Here the sample spans 210,000 or so clones, 84% being singletons. The sample taken for sequencing was peripheral blood. The receptors were sampled from a woman older than 75 with COVID-19, enrolled during active disease.

J is TRBJ1-3 and V is TRBV28; no firm D call. V was trimmed by 6 bases and J by 2 bases, leaving 14 bases between them. Germline V CDR1 and CDR2: MDHEN, SYDVKM. The CDR3 runs to 15 residues. DNA for the CDR3: TGTGCCAGCAGCTCCTCAAGTCTAACTGGAAACACCATATATTTT. Its protein product is CASSSSSLTGNTIYF.

This clone was counted only a few times. This rearrangement joins TRBV19 to TRBJ2-1, with unresolved D. The CDR3 is 15 residues long. From germline, CDR1 is LNHDA and CDR2 SQIVND (reference sequence). Trimming took 3 bases from V and 0 from J, leaving 9 bases between them. CDR3 coding DNA: TGTGCCAGTAGTATGGGCCGCAACTCCTACAATGAGCAGTTCTTC. It is translated as CASSMGRNSYNEQFF. Full variable domain (rest looked up from reference TRBV19 and TRBJ2-1): DGGITQSPKYLFRKEGQNVTLSCEQNLNHDAMYWYRQDPGQGLRLIYYSQIVNDFQKGDIAEGYSVSREKKESFPLTVTSAQKNPTAFYLCASSMGRNSYNEQFFGPGTRLTVL.

The chain employs TRBV27 and TRBJ1-1; D remains ambiguous. Germline-derived CDR1 and CDR2 are MNHEY and SMNVEV (reference sequence). The CDR3 has 13 residues. The V gene lost 6 bases and the J gene lost 5 bases, with 13 bases spanning the gap. In DNA, the CDR3 is TGTGCCAGCAGATCCAGTGTTTTGACTGAAGCTTTCTTT. Amino acid sequence: CASRSSVLTEAFF.

This chain links TRBV3-1 (or the pseudogene TRBV3-2) with TRBJ1-6; 9 bases line up with TRBD1. V lost 4 bases and J lost 9; bases outside the gene matches: 10. The CDR3 covers 16 residues. Germline CDR1 and CDR2: LGHDT and YNNKEL (reference sequence). This CDR3 reads CASSPGTGRTASPLHF. Written as DNA, the CDR3 is TGTGCCAGCAGCCCAGGGACAGGGAGAACCGCTTCACCCCTCCACTTT.

This clone has at least ten counts. The rearrangement uses TRBV5-1 and TRBJ2-2, with 9 bases matching TRBD2. CDR3 size: 16 residues. Germline CDR1 and CDR2: SGHRS and YFSETQ. The V segment lost 1 base and the J segment 7 bases; nucleotides outside the gene matches: 8. CDR3 sequence reads: CASSLTIAGEIGELFF. The CDR3 DNA follows: TGCGCCAGCAGCTTGACGATAGCGGGAGAAATCGGGGAGCTGTTTTTT. Together with reference TRBV5-1 and TRBJ2-2, the CDR3 gives the full variable domain: KAGVTQTPRYLIKTRGQQVTLSCSPISGHRSVSWYQQTPGQGLQFLFEYFSETQRNKGNFPGRFSGRQFSNSRSEMNVSTLELGDSALYLCASSLTIAGEIGELFFGEGSRLTVL.

On this clone itself: An end of the junction differs from the germline gene, which may be a read error. The genes are TRBV7-7 and TRBJ1-5; D gene uncertain. The germline V gene encodes CDR1 SSHAT and CDR2 FNYEAQ (reference sequence). This CDR3 has 17 residues. CDR3 sequence: CASSLADDTRSNQPQHF. The CDR3 nucleotides read TGTGCTAGCAGCTTAGCCGACGACACTAGGAGCAATCAGCCCCAGCATTTT.

The rearrangement links TRBV5-4 to TRBJ2-1, with TRBD1 identical over 9 bases. The CDR3 consists of 17 residues. V lost 3 bases to trimming and J lost 7 bases; unmatched junction nucleotides: 14. The germline gives CDR1 SGHNT, CDR2 YYREEE (reference sequence). The DNA of the CDR3 is TGTGCCAGCAGCTCCAAAAACAGGGGGCTTTTCACAAATGAGCAGTTCTTC. Encoded protein: CASSSKNRGLFTNEQFF.

The V call is TRBV5-4, the J call TRBJ2-1; 16 bases map to TRBD2. V lost 4 bases and J lost 12; bases outside the gene matches: 13. The CDR3 contains 17 residues. The germline V gene has CDR1 SGHNT and CDR2 YYREEE (reference sequence). CDR3 residues: CASSPRGTSGGAFGQFF. Written as DNA, the CDR3 is TGTGCCAGCAGCCCCCGTGGGACTAGCGGGGGGGCTTTTGGGCAGTTCTTC.

V and J are TRBV5-1 and TRBJ2-7; 7 nucleotides match TRBD1. Trimming removed 4 bases from V and 5 bases from J; junction bases left unmatched: 6. Per the germline V gene, CDR1 is SGHRS and CDR2 is YFSETQ. The CDR3 is 13 amino acids. The CDR3 DNA reads as TGCGCCAGCAGCCTCACTCAGGGGGACGAGCAGTACTTC. Protein sequence: CASSLTQGDEQYF.

The rearrangement uses TRBV5-4 and TRBJ2-3; D unresolved. Looked up from germline, CDR1 is SGHNT and CDR2 is YYREEE (reference sequence). The CDR3 spans 15 residues. Trimming removed 3 bases at V and 0 bases at J, with 11 bases between. The CDR3 spells CASSYFPISTDTQYF. DNA of the CDR3: TGTGCCAGCAGCTACTTCCCCATCAGCACAGATACGCAGTATTTT.

The J gene is TRBJ1-2, the V gene TRBV28; TRBD1 matches 8 bases. V gave up 6 bases and J gave up 7 bases; unmatched junction bases: 4. CDR3 length: 12 amino acids. CDR1 is MDHEN, CDR2 SYDVKM, per germline. The CDR3 DNA sequence: TGTGCCAGCAGGACCGGACAGGGTGGCTACACCTTC. Translation: CASRTGQGGYTF.